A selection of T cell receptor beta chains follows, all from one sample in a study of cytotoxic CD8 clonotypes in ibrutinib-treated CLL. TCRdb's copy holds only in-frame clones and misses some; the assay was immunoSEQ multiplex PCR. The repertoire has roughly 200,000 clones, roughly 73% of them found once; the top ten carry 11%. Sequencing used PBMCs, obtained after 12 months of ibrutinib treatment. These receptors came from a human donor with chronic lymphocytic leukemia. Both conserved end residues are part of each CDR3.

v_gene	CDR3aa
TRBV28	CASSLAGGTGELFF
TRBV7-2	CASSLRWGGEGYTF
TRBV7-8	CASSSVGNQPQHF
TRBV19	CASRQLLGASQPQHF
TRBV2	CASSESVASGEQFF
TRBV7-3	CASSSWGDSTDTQYF
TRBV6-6	CASAGAQETQYF
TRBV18	CASSPDQDQPQHF
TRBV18	CASSLESGTHNEQFF
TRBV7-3	CASSPGGGETQYF
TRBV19	CASSMVSGGARETQYF
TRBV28	CAIQRDNDPYGYTF
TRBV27	CASASGVAGGSEQFF
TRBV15	CATSSNRGNTEAFF
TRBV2	CASSPQGGNTIYF
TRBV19	CASSWDTNYEQYF
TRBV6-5	CASSQGGNTEAFF
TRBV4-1	CASSQVTTVGWFF
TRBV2	CASSATPLGTSGNYEQYF
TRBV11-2	CASSQTRTNEQFF
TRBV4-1	CASSPVATGDSKAFF
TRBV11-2	CASSDTGNLKPQYF
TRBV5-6	CASSLVGRYQETQYF
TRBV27	CASSYDSYNEQFF
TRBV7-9	CASSLGLGTTEAFF
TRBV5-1	CASSLGGGQETQYF
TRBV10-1	CASSESGTVGTEAFF
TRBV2	CASSGGTDTQYF
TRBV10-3	CAISEGTGLYGYTF
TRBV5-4	CASSLRDRSEQFF
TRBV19	CASSIPPGQGADTQYF
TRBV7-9	CASSYPGQGAYEQYF
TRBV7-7	CASSTGLAPGELFF
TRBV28	CASSWDRVFHTQYF
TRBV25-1	CASSAGANVLTF
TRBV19	CASSISGAGQPQHF
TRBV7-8	CASSPRAEAEVYGYTF
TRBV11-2	CASSHGTAQETQYF
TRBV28	CASSWGENTEAFF
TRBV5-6	CASSTKTAGIDEQYF
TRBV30	CAWSAGYNQPQHF
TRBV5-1	CASSLASSYEQYF
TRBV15	CATSRDRTYITEAFF
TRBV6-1	CASSEAGGTAEAFF
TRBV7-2	CASSIQGDTEAFF
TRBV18	CASSPGPGPNTEAFF